These 8 T cell receptor beta chains were all obtained from the same sample, sequenced in a study of identifying expanded T cells in peripheral blood. Assay: immunoSEQ multiplex PCR; the TCRdb copy retains only in-frame clones and omits some. The sample has 85,000 to 95,000 clones; roughly 86% are singletons. The sequenced sample consisted of blood. These TCRs come from a person aged 18 to 75 in good health.

This chain connects TRBV7-3 to TRBJ2-1; D remains ambiguous. The CDR3 is 15 amino acids. Germline CDR1 SGHTA, CDR2 FQGTGA. Trimming took off 5 bases at V and 0 bases at J, with 11 bases between the two ends. CDR3 nucleotide sequence: TGTGCCAGCAGCATAGACCGGAGCTCCTACAATGAGCAGTTCTTC. Its translation: CASSIDRSSYNEQFF.

The chain links TRBV9 to TRBJ1-1; D uncertain. V was cut by 2 bases and J by 0 bases, with 8 bases left in between. Germline V CDR1 and CDR2: SGDLS, YYNGEE. CDR3 length equals 14 residues. The CDR3 DNA reads as TGTGCCAGCAGCGTGGACCCGTTGAACACTGAAGCTTTCTTT. Its protein product is CASSVDPLNTEAFF.

V and J are TRBV6-4 and TRBJ2-3; TRBD2 matches at 9 bases. The V gene's germline CDR1 is MRHNA and CDR2 SNTAGT. The CDR3 runs to 15 residues. After removal of 4 bases from V and 3 bases from J, the junction contained 5 bases not matched to a gene. Here the CDR3 DNA reads TGTGCCAGCAGTGGTCTAGCGGGGCAAACAGATACGCAGTATTTT. It encodes CASSGLAGQTDTQYF.

V is TRBV9 and J is TRBJ2-1; no reliable D call. Germline CDR1 is SGDLS and CDR2 is YYNGEE. The V end was cut by 7 bases, the J end by 0 bases, with 11 bases between. The length of the CDR3 is 14 residues. DNA for the CDR3: TGTGCCAGCGTCGCCCTAACCTCCTACAATGAGCAGTTCTTC. It codes for CASVALTSYNEQFF.

The rearrangement joins TRBV6-5 to TRBJ1-4; 7 nucleotides align to TRBD1. The ends lost 4 bases at V and 0 bases at J; junction bases unmatched: 2. The CDR3 spans 15 residues. Germline CDR1 MNHEY, CDR2 SVGAGI. The DNA for the CDR3 is TGTGCCAGCAGTTGGGACAGTGCAACTAATGAAAAACTGTTTTTT. It yields the protein CASSWDSATNEKLFF.

This chain joins TRBV6-5 and TRBJ1-1; D call uncertain. V lost 6 bases, J lost 0 bases, and 8 bases lay in between. The CDR3 runs to 13 residues. From germline, CDR1 is MNHEY and CDR2 SVGAGI. The CDR3 spells CASSGRVNTEAFF. The CDR3 region has the DNA TGTGCCAGCAGCGGACGCGTGAACACTGAAGCTTTCTTT.

This sequence joins TRBV7-8 and TRBJ2-7; the match to TRBD1 covers 8 bases. Germline CDR1 reads SGHVS; CDR2 reads FQNEAQ. This CDR3 region has 16 residues. Germline trimming cut 5 bases from V and 3 bases from J; bases unmatched to any gene: 12. CDR3 sequence: CASSPRPDRELYEQYF. The DNA of the CDR3 is TGTGCCAGCAGCCCCCGCCCGGACAGGGAACTCTACGAGCAGTACTTC.

The chain uses TRBV21-1 and TRBJ1-2. TRBV21-1 is a listed pseudogene. The CDR3 covers 16 residues. The CDR3 loop is CASSNHPGLLGEIPFF. The CDR3 DNA reads as TGTGCCAGCAGCAACCATCCGGGACTTCTTGGGGAGATTCCTTTCTTC.